Listed below are T cell receptor beta chains from one sample, sequenced in a study of T cells after yellow fever vaccination. TCRdb re-analysed the 5' RACE reads in MiXCR, keeping a single row per CDR3 protein. The profile covers a few hundred thousand distinct CDR3 sequences, with 5.2% appearing a single time and roughly 3% taken by the ten largest. This specimen was CD4+ T cells sorted from PBMCs, taken on the day of the yellow fever booster vaccination. These receptor sequences come from a man younger than 30 who received the YFV17D yellow fever vaccine. CDR3s include the opening cysteine and the closing phenylalanine or tryptophan. A D gene is named only where the DNA matches it firmly. Expanded clones get a size class; other rows say once, few or many, or leave the size out.

DNA,CDR3,J,D,size,V
TGTGCCAGCAGCCCCGGGGGCCAACGAGCTTTCTTT,CASSPGGQRAFF,TRBJ1-1,-,many,TRBV11-2
TGTGCCAGCAGCTTAGCGCCGGGGGGGCCTTCCTACGAGCAGTACTTC,CASSLAPGGPSYEQYF,TRBJ2-7,TRBD2,-,TRBV11-1
TGTGCCAGCGGGGACCGCCACTCTGGGGCCAACGTCCTGACTTTC,CASGDRHSGANVLTF,TRBJ2-6,-,many,TRBV6-5
TGTGCCAGCAGCTTACAGGGAGGTGGCTACACCTTC,CASSLQGGGYTF,TRBJ1-2,-,-,TRBV7-2
TGTGCCAGCAGCCCCATCAGGAATTCACCCCTCCACTTT,CASSPIRNSPLHF,TRBJ1-6,-,many,TRBV11-2
TGTGCCATCAGTGCCGGCGGCGTGGTTGGGGAGCTGTTTTTT,CAISAGGVVGELFF,TRBJ2-2,-,many,TRBV10-3
TGTGCCAGCAGCCAAGTTAATCTTAATCACAATGAGCAGTTCTTC,CASSQVNLNHNEQFF,TRBJ2-1,-,many,TRBV3-1
TGTGCCAGCAGGAAGGGGGGAACCTACAATGAGCAGTTCTTC,CASRKGGTYNEQFF,TRBJ2-1,-,few,TRBV7-2
TGCGCCAGCAGCTTCAGTACAACTAATGAAAAACTGTTTTTT,CASSFSTTNEKLFF,TRBJ1-4,-,many,TRBV5-1
TGTGCCACCCACCGCCTAGCGGGGGGCCGGACCTACGAGCAGTACTTC,CATHRLAGGRTYEQYF,TRBJ2-7,TRBD2,many,TRBV27
TGTGCCAGCTCAAGGAAAGTCGAAACTGAAGCTTTCTTT,CASSRKVETEAFF,TRBJ1-1,-,few,TRBV6-2/TRBV6-3
TGTGCCAGCAACGGCGTAGGGAACACTGAAGCTTTCTTT,CASNGVGNTEAFF,TRBJ1-1,-,many,TRBV6-6
TGTGCCAGCAGCTTAGACCCCCCGGGGGGGATGAACACCGGGGAGCTGTTTTTT,CASSLDPPGGMNTGELFF,TRBJ2-2,TRBD2,many,TRBV7-2
TGCGCCAGCCAGGGTTATACAAGCACAGATACGCAGTATTTT,CASQGYTSTDTQYF,TRBJ2-3,-,few,TRBV5-1
TGTGCCAGCAGTTCCCGGGTGACAGGGGGCACTGAAGCTTTCTTT,CASSSRVTGGTEAFF,TRBJ1-1,TRBD1,many,TRBV6-5
TGTGCCAGCAGTTACAACGGGGGAAACTATGGCTACACCTTC,CASSYNGGNYGYTF,TRBJ1-2,-,few,TRBV6-5
TGTGCCAGCAGCTTATTTCTAGCGGCCTACAATGAGCAGTTCTTC,CASSLFLAAYNEQFF,TRBJ2-1,TRBD2,many,TRBV11-2
TGTGCCAGCAGCCCGTTTATGAGTGGCGCCGGGGAGCTGTTTTTT,CASSPFMSGAGELFF,TRBJ2-2,-,-,TRBV7-2
TGCGCCAGCGGCAGGGGAGATACGCAGTATTTT,CASGRGDTQYF,TRBJ2-3,-,many,TRBV5-1
TGCGCCAGCAGCTTGGATACAGGGCTGGGCACTGAAGCTTTCTTT,CASSLDTGLGTEAFF,TRBJ1-1,-,-,TRBV5-1
TGTGCCAGCAGCACCTACAGGGGGAAGAGCTATGGCTACACCTTC,CASSTYRGKSYGYTF,TRBJ1-2,TRBD1,few,TRBV7-8
TGCAGTGCGAACGACCCCGGGGGGGATCAGCCCCAGCATTTT,CSANDPGGDQPQHF,TRBJ1-5,-,-,TRBV20-1
TGTGCCAGCAACCGGGGGGGGCAAGAGACCCAGTACTTC,CASNRGGQETQYF,TRBJ2-5,TRBD2,-,TRBV5-4
TGCGCCAGCAGCCAAGAAGTCTCCACCGGGACTAAGCAGTATTTT,CASSQEVSTGTKQYF,TRBJ2-3,TRBD2,few,TRBV4-3
TGTGCCTGGAGTTATTCTTACGAGCAGTACTTC,CAWSYSYEQYF,TRBJ2-7,-,-,TRBV30
TGTGCCAGCAGCCCACGACAGGGAGGCAATTCACCCCTCCACTTT,CASSPRQGGNSPLHF,TRBJ1-6,TRBD1,-,TRBV5-4
TGTGCCAGCGAGGCTGCAGGGACCCAAGAGACCCAGTACTTC,CASEAAGTQETQYF,TRBJ2-5,-,-,TRBV28
TGTGCCAGCAGCGGGACACCCCACAATGAGCAGTTCTTC,CASSGTPHNEQFF,TRBJ2-1,-,many,TRBV6-6
TGCAGTGCGCGACTGTACACCGGGGAGCTGTTTTTT,CSARLYTGELFF,TRBJ2-2,-,few,TRBV20-1
TGTGCCAGTAGTTTTCGGACTAGCGGGGGGGCGGATGAGCAGTACTTC,CASSFRTSGGADEQYF,TRBJ2-7,TRBD2,few,TRBV19
TGTGCCATCAGTGAGAATATGGCGGGGGGAAACAATGAGCAGTTCTTC,CAISENMAGGNNEQFF,TRBJ2-1,TRBD2,many,TRBV10-3
TGTGCCAGTCCCTATGGCTACACCTTC,CASPYGYTF,TRBJ1-2,-,many,TRBV3-1
TGTGCCATCAGCGCCGACAGGGGGCAGTCAGATACGCAGTATTTT,CAISADRGQSDTQYF,TRBJ2-3,TRBD1,few,TRBV10-3
TGTGCCAGCAGCCAAGATCGTCCAGGGCCGGGGTACACCTTC,CASSQDRPGPGYTF,TRBJ1-2,-,-,TRBV4-2
TGTGCCAGCTCACCAGGATGGGGGTCCTTGGAGGTTCAGTACTTC,CASSPGWGSLEVQYF,TRBJ2-4,-,-,TRBV18
TGTGCCAGCAGCTTGTCCTGGGATCAGCCCCAGCATTTT,CASSLSWDQPQHF,TRBJ1-5,-,many,TRBV5-6
TGTGCCAGCAGCCTCCGGGACAGGGACCACGGCTACACCTTC,CASSLRDRDHGYTF,TRBJ1-2,TRBD1,few,TRBV3-1
TGTGCCAGCTCACCAGGGGGGGAGCAGTTCTTC,CASSPGGEQFF,TRBJ2-1,-,-,TRBV18
TGTGCCATCAGCGGACAGGGGGCGGGGAGCTCCTACAATGAGCAGTTCTTC,CAISGQGAGSSYNEQFF,TRBJ2-1,TRBD1,many,TRBV10-3
TGCGCCAGCAAGTCAGGGCTAGCGGCCAGCACAGATACGCAGTATTTT,CASKSGLAASTDTQYF,TRBJ2-3,TRBD2,many,TRBV5-1
TGTGCCACCCGCGGCGAGAACACCGGGGAGCTGTTTTTT,CATRGENTGELFF,TRBJ2-2,-,many,TRBV24-1
TGTGCCAGCAGTTTGGGGCGCAACACCGGGGAGCTGTTTTTT,CASSLGRNTGELFF,TRBJ2-2,-,many,TRBV12-3/TRBV12-4
TGCGCCAGCAGTCAAGGAGGGGGCAATCAGCCCCAGCATTTT,CASSQGGGNQPQHF,TRBJ1-5,-,-,TRBV5-1
TGTGCCAGCTCAGGCCCTTTCGAGAACACTGAAGCTTTCTTT,CASSGPFENTEAFF,TRBJ1-1,-,few,TRBV18
TGTGCCAGCAGCATCAACATAGCCAAAAACATTCAGTACTTC,CASSINIAKNIQYF,TRBJ2-4,-,many,TRBV12-3/TRBV12-4
TGCGCCAGCAGCCAAGTAGGGGTGGCCAAAAACATTCAGTACTTC,CASSQVGVAKNIQYF,TRBJ2-4,-,many,TRBV4-1